Shown below are 18 T cell receptor beta chains from a single sample sequenced in a study of blood T cell repertoires in COVID-19. TCRdb keeps only in-frame clones here, not all; method: immunoSEQ multiplex PCR. Found here are approximately 200,000 clones, roughly three quarters of them singletons; the top ten hold approximately 10%. Sequencing input: peripheral blood. These receptors all come from a woman of 80 years or more with COVID-19, enrolled during active disease.

In this sample, this clone turned up a few times. This chain connects TRBV5-1 to TRBJ1-1, with TRBD1 matching 10 bases. V was pared by 0 bases and J by 5 bases, with 1 base of the junction left unmatched. There are 14 residues in the CDR3. The germline V gene has CDR1 SGHRS and CDR2 YFSETQ. The CDR3 loop reads CASSLGQGATEAFF. The CDR3 DNA is TGCGCCAGCAGCTTGGGACAGGGGGCAACTGAAGCTTTCTTT.

The chain is built from TRBV4-3 and TRBJ1-2; D is perhaps TRBD1 (5 bases). V was shortened by 2 bases and J by 4 bases, with 17 bases between the two germline ends. This CDR3 has 16 residues. Looked up from germline, CDR1 is LGHNA and CDR2 is YSLEER. This CDR3 is CASSQNAGERAYGYTF. The CDR3 coding sequence is TGCGCCAGCAGCCAAAATGCGGGGGAGAGGGCCTATGGCTACACCTTC.

In DNA form, the CDR3 reads TGTGCCAGCAGCTTAGTGGGGGGTGGTGAAGCTTTCTTT. Protein product: CASSLVGGGEAFF. The rearrangement uses TRBV7-2 and TRBJ1-1, with a tentative D call TRBD1 (5 bases). Per the germline V gene, CDR1 is SGHTA and CDR2 is FQGNSA. Trimming took off 1 base at V and 7 bases at J, with 10 bases between the two ends. The CDR3 is 13 residues long.

The chain combines TRBV6-5 with TRBJ2-7; tentatively, D is TRBD1 (6 bases). Trimming stripped 3 bases from V and 1 base from J, with 10 bases between. CDR1 and CDR2 from the germline V gene are MNHEY and SVGAGI. The CDR3 contains 14 residues. Written as DNA, the CDR3 is TGTGCCAGCAGTTATTTACAGGGTTCCTACGAGCAGTACTTC. Encoded protein: CASSYLQGSYEQYF.

The gene calls are TRBV5-8 and TRBJ1-4; D is perhaps TRBD1 (6 bases). Germline values: CDR1 SGHTS, CDR2 YDEGEE. The CDR3 runs 15 residues. Trimming pared 2 bases from V and 5 bases from J, leaving 13 bases between. The chain's CDR3 is CASSLEGTGNEKLFF. CDR3 nucleotide sequence: TGTGCCAGCAGCTTAGAAGGAACAGGGAATGAAAAACTGTTTTTT.

The chain links TRBV5-8 to TRBJ2-3; D not certain. Trimming pared 4 bases from V and 8 bases from J, leaving 14 bases between. Germline CDR1 is SGHTS and CDR2 is YDEGEE. CDR3 length: 13 amino acids. Here the CDR3 reads CASSLSRVRTQYF. CDR3 nucleotides: TGTGCCAGCAGCCTCTCCCGGGTTCGTACGCAGTATTTT.

The chain joins TRBV7-9 to TRBJ2-2; possible D gene TRBD2, 6 bases. V gave up 2 bases and J gave up 0 bases, with 10 bases separating them. Germline CDR1 SEHNR, CDR2 FQNEAQ (reference sequence). CDR3 size: 16 residues. CDR3 nucleotide sequence: TGTGCCAGCAGCTTAAGGGCGGGGACGAACACCGGGGAGCTGTTTTTT. Translation: CASSLRAGTNTGELFF.

This chain links TRBV9 with TRBJ2-4, with 11 nucleotides matching TRBD2. CDR1 and CDR2 (germline): SGDLS, YYNGEE. The J segment lost 1 base and the V segment lost 0 bases, leaving 3 bases of the junction unmatched. CDR3 length: 17 residues. Here the CDR3 DNA reads TGTGCCAGCAGCGTAGCTAGCGGGAGGTCGGCCAAAAACATTCAGTACTTC. Translated: CASSVASGRSAKNIQYF.

The sample holds one count of this clone. This sequence joins TRBV7-8 and TRBJ1-3; no definite D call. The V end lost 5 bases, the J end lost 3 bases, and 11 bases lay between the germline ends. The CDR3 runs to 14 residues. Germline lookup yields CDR1 SGHVS and CDR2 FQNEAQ. CDR3 region: CASSPWANGNTIYF. CDR3 nucleotides: TGTGCCAGCAGCCCCTGGGCAAATGGAAACACCATATATTTT.

The chain combines TRBV9 with TRBJ1-6; D may be TRBD1 (6 bases). V was cut by 4 bases and J by 8 bases, with 16 bases left in between. This CDR3 is built from 15 residues. Germline V gene lookup returns CDR1 SGDLS and CDR2 YYNGEE. For the CDR3, the DNA is TGTGCCAGCAGCCTCCAGGGGCAGGGCCATTCACCCCTCCACTTT. It specifies CASSLQGQGHSPLHF.

For the CDR3, the DNA is TGTGCCAGCAGCTTATTCGGGGGAGGGAACACTGAAGCTTTCTTT. Its protein is CASSLFGGGNTEAFF. The genes are TRBV7-9 and TRBJ1-1; perhaps TRBD1 as D (5 bases). Trimming took off 2 bases at V and 1 base at J, with 11 bases between the two ends. CDR1 is SEHNR and CDR2 is FQNEAQ in the germline V gene (reference sequence). The CDR3 has 15 residues.

The CDR3 region is CASSPLERGLQETQYF. CDR3 nucleotide sequence: TGCGCCAGCAGCCCCCTAGAGCGGGGGCTCCAAGAGACCCAGTACTTC. The chain joins TRBV4-1 to TRBJ2-5, with TRBD2 matching over 8 bases. V was pared by 4 bases and J by 1 base, with 8 bases of the junction left unmatched. The CDR3 consists of 16 residues. CDR1 MGHRA and CDR2 YSYEKL come from the germline V gene.

This sequence joins TRBV28 and TRBJ2-5; 7 positions agree with TRBD1. The ends lost 3 bases at V and 3 bases at J; junction bases unmatched: 10. This CDR3 has 16 amino acids. Looked up from germline, CDR1 is MDHEN and CDR2 is SYDVKM. CDR3 in DNA: TGTGCCAGCAGTTTTTTGGTGCGCAGGGGGAAAGAGACCCAGTACTTC. It encodes CASSFLVRRGKETQYF. The whole variable domain, filled in from reference TRBV28 and TRBJ2-5, reads DVKVTQSSRYLVKRTGEKVFLECVQDMDHENMFWYRQDPGLGLRLIYFSYDVKMKEKGDIPEGYSVSREKKERFSLILESASTNQTSMYLCASSFLVRRGKETQYFGPGTRLLVL.

CDR3 sequence: CASSEDRNTGELFF. DNA of the CDR3: TGTGCCAGCAGTGAGGACAGGAACACCGGGGAGCTGTTTTTT. The chain couples TRBV2 to TRBJ2-2; D might be TRBD1 (6 bases). V lost 3 bases and J 1 base, leaving 6 bases between the germline ends. The CDR3 contains 14 residues. CDR1 and CDR2 from the germline V gene are SNHLY and FYNNEI.

This clone was detected a few times. The chain has TRBV6-6 and TRBJ2-2; 8 nucleotides line up with TRBD2. The CDR3 covers 15 residues. Trimming at V came to 7 bases and at J to 7 bases, leaving 11 bases not matched to a gene. The germline gives CDR1 MNHNY, CDR2 SVGAGI (reference sequence). Written as DNA, the CDR3 is TGTGCCAGCAATCGAGCGGGAGTAGAAGGCGGGGAGCTGTTTTTT. It translates to CASNRAGVEGGELFF.

The chain combines TRBV2 with TRBJ2-1; weak D call: TRBD2 (5 bases). From germline, CDR1 is SNHLY and CDR2 FYNNEI. The V gene lost 5 bases and the J gene lost 12 bases, with 11 bases spanning the gap. This CDR3 has 11 residues. CDR3 residues: CASSPQRVQFF. Written as DNA, the CDR3 is TGTGCCAGCAGTCCGCAGAGGGTGCAGTTCTTC.

This chain connects TRBV14 to TRBJ2-2; 12 bases align to TRBD2. Germline CDR1 SGHDN, CDR2 FVKESK. After removal of 5 bases from V and 4 bases from J, the junction contained 5 bases not matched to a gene. The CDR3 has 16 residues. The CDR3 region has the DNA TGTGCCAGCAGCGGACGACTAGCGGGAGTCACCGGGGAGCTGTTTTTT. Its protein product is CASSGRLAGVTGELFF. Full variable domain (rest looked up from reference TRBV14 and TRBJ2-2): EAGVTQFPSHSVIEKGQTVTLRCDPISGHDNLYWYRRVMGKEIKFLLHFVKESKQDESGMPNNRFLAERTGGTYSTLKVQPAELEDSGVYFCASSGRLAGVTGELFFGEGSRLTVL.

The chain employs TRBV7-2 and TRBJ2-3; D is possibly TRBD2 (7 bases). This CDR3 has 17 amino acids. V was shortened by 3 bases and J by 4 bases, with 20 bases between the two germline ends. The germline V gene has CDR1 SGHTA and CDR2 FQGNSA. The CDR3 spells CASSFGPRGGRADTQYF. For the CDR3, the DNA is TGTGCCAGCAGCTTCGGCCCGAGGGGGGGCCGGGCAGATACGCAGTATTTT.